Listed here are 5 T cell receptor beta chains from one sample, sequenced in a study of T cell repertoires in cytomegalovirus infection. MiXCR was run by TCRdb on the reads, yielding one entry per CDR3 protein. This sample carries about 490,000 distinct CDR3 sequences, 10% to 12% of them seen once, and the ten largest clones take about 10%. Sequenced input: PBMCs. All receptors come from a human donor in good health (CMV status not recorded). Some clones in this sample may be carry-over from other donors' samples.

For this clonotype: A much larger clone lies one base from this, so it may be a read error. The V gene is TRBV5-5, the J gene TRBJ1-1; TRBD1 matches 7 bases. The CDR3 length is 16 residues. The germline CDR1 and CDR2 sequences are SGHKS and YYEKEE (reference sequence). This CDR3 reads CASSLGQGRVNTVAFF. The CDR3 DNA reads TGTGCCAGCAGCTTGGGACAGGGAAGGGTGAACACTGTAGCTTTCTTT.

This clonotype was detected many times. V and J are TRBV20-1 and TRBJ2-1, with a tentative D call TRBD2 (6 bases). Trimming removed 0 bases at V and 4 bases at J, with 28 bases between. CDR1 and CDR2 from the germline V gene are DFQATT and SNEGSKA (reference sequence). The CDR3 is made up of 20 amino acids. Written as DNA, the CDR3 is TGCAGTGCTAGAGACTGGGGTGGAGGGTCCGGTTCCGCGGCTTACAATGAGCAGTTCTTC. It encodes CSARDWGGGSGSAAYNEQFF.

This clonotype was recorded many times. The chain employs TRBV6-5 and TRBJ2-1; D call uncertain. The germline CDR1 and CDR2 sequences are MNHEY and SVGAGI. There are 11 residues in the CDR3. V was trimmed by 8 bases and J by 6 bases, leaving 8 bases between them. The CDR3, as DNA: TGTGCCAGCTCTGTCGGCAATGAGCAGTTCTTC. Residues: CASSVGNEQFF.

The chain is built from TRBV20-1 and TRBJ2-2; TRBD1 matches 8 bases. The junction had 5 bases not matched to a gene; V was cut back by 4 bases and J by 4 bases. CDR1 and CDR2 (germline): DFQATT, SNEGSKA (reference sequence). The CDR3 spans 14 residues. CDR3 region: CSAIRTGSTGELFF. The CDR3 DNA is TGCAGTGCTATAAGGACAGGGTCCACCGGGGAGCTGTTTTTT.

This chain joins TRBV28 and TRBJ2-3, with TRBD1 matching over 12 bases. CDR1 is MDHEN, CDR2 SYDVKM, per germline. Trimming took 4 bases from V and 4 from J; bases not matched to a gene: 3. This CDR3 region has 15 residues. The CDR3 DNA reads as TGTGCCAGCAGTTCCGGGACAGGGGGCCCAGATACGCAGTATTTT. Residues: CASSSGTGGPDTQYF.